This T cell receptor (beta chain) was obtained from a study of T cell repertoires in ileal Crohn's disease. Turning to the study itself: Surgery for a complication: stricturing in roughly 60%, penetrating in about 40%. M6 samples are neoterminal ileum biopsies from postoperative colonoscopy.

As regards this clone: Its antigen is undetermined.

Study findings and constraints: Compared with CD4 T cells, sorted CD8 cells carried more expanded clones.

V gave up 6 bases and J gave up 5 bases, with 8 bases separating them. Germline CDR1 and CDR2: ENHRY and SYGVKD. The CDR3 loop spans 11 amino acids. The time point is: neoterminal ileum biopsy at postoperative endoscopy, about 6 months after surgery. Produced via immunoSEQ multiplex PCR; TCRdb's table is partial and in-frame only. This table has about 13,000 clones, 60% to 80% appearing once. Sequencing was performed on ileal tissue. The chain joins TRBV10-3 to TRBJ2-7; maybe TRBD1 (5 bases). This receptor was obtained from an adult with Crohn's disease. The CDR3 sequence is CAIRGVDEQYF. In DNA form, the CDR3 reads TGTGCCATCAGAGGGGTTGACGAGCAGTACTTC.